Listed below are T cell receptor beta chains from one sample, sequenced in a study of identical twins. TCRdb re-called the 5' RACE reads through MiXCR, storing one row per CDR3 protein. Of roughly 290,000 distinct CDR3 sequences in the sample, approximately 8.5% are singletons; the top ten hold less than 2.5%. These data were also filed under a second study, of yellow fever vaccine responses in identical twins.

The sample comprised memory (CD45RO+) T cells sorted from blood. The receptors were gathered from a woman between 18 and 29 years old in good health. Each CDR3 is given with its conserved first and last residue. D genes are given only for firm matches. Clone size is not always given. Where it is, it says once, few, many or a class for expanded clones.

13 TRBJ1-2 many TRBV3-1 . TGTGCCAGCAGCCAAGGGGGGAACTATGGCTACACCTTC CASSQGGNYGYTF
15 TRBJ2-7 few TRBV7-9 TRBD2 TGTGCCAGCAGCCTACAAGCGGGAGGTCTCTACGAGCAGTACTTC CASSLQAGGLYEQYF
14 TRBJ1-2 few TRBV5-1 TRBD1 TGCGCCAGCAGAGAGGACAGGGCGCTCTATGGCTACACCTTC CASREDRALYGYTF
15 TRBJ2-2 . TRBV15 . TGTGCCACCTCTAAAGACAGGTCGAACACCGGGGAGCTGTTTTTT CATSKDRSNTGELFF
18 TRBJ1-6 . TRBV20-1 . TGCAGTGCTAGAAACTTAGGTTCTAGTGTTTTGGGGAATTCACCCCTCCACTTT CSARNLGSSVLGNSPLHF
16 TRBJ1-4 few TRBV7-9 . TGTGCCAGCAGCTGGAACGACGGATCAACTAATGAAAAACTGTTTTTT CASSWNDGSTNEKLFF
17 TRBJ2-1 . TRBV29-1 TRBD2 TGCAGCTCCGGACTAGCGGGGGGCTCCAGCTCCTACAATGAGCAGTTCTTC CSSGLAGGSSSYNEQFF
17 TRBJ2-3 . TRBV5-1 TRBD1 TGCGCCAGCAGCTTGGTTGACAGGGGGCATGGCACAGATACGCAGTATTTT CASSLVDRGHGTDTQYF
13 TRBJ2-1 many TRBV29-1 TRBD2 TGCAGCGCAGAGGCGGGAGCCTACAATGAGCAGTTCTTC CSAEAGAYNEQFF
14 TRBJ2-1 many TRBV4-1 TRBD2 TGCGCCAGCAGCCCGGGACTAGCGGACAATGAGCAGTTCTTC CASSPGLADNEQFF
14 TRBJ2-3 few TRBV2 TRBD2 TGTGCCAGCAAGTACGCGGGGGGCACAGATACGCAGTATTTT CASKYAGGTDTQYF
15 TRBJ2-1 few TRBV20-1 TRBD2 TGCAGTGCTAGGTTCCTAGCGGGTGATACGAATGAGCAGTTCTTC CSARFLAGDTNEQFF
16 TRBJ2-3 many TRBV6-4 TRBD2 TGTGCCAGCAGTGACTCGACTAGCGGGGACACAGATACGCAGTATTTT CASSDSTSGDTDTQYF
14 TRBJ1-6 . TRBV6-1 . TGTGCCAGCAGGGGGCACAGGGAAAGTTCACCCCTCCACTTT CASRGHRESSPLHF
15 TRBJ1-1 . TRBV2 . TGTGCCAGCAGTGAATTTGGGGGACCTGAGTCTGAAGCTTTCTTT CASSEFGGPESEAFF
14 TRBJ1-4 . TRBV5-1 . TGCGCCAGCAGCCTTAGAAATTCTAATGAAAAACTGTTTTTT CASSLRNSNEKLFF
21 TRBJ2-5 many TRBV10-2 TRBD1 TGCGCCAGCCCTCGACCCATACCTGTACTATCCCGGGACAGGGGGTTGGAGACCCAGTACTTC CASPRPIPVLSRDRGLETQYF
12 TRBJ2-3 many TRBV20-1 . TGCAGTGCCCCCGTACTGGCAGATACGCAGTATTTT CSAPVLADTQYF
14 TRBJ1-2 many TRBV20-1 . TGCAGTGCTGGTGGGGACACCACTAACTATGGCTACACCTTC CSAGGDTTNYGYTF
16 TRBJ2-1 many TRBV5-6 TRBD2 TGTGCCAGCAGCTTGGTCGGGAGGGATTCCTACAATGAGCAGTTCTTC CASSLVGRDSYNEQFF
16 TRBJ2-3 . TRBV11-3 TRBD2 TGTGCCAGCAGCTGGGGGACTAGCGGGAGCACAGATACGCAGTATTTT CASSWGTSGSTDTQYF
13 TRBJ2-5 many TRBV12-3/TRBV12-4 TRBD1 TGTGCCAGCAGTCGGGACAGGCAAGAGACCCAGTACTTC CASSRDRQETQYF
16 TRBJ2-2 many TRBV7-2 TRBD2 TGTGCCAGCAGCCGAGTAGCGGGACGGAACACCGGGGAGCTGTTTTTT CASSRVAGRNTGELFF
14 TRBJ2-1 few TRBV6-1 TRBD2 TGTGGGAGCGGGGAGGGTACAACCTACAATGAGCAGTTCTTC CGSGEGTTYNEQFF
12 TRBJ1-2 . TRBV20-1 TRBD1 TGCAGTGCAACCGGGACAGGGGATGGCTACACCTTC CSATGTGDGYTF
15 TRBJ2-3 . TRBV24-1 . TGTGCCACCAGTGACCGACGAGGCGGCACAGATACGCAGTATTTT CATSDRRGGTDTQYF
17 TRBJ2-1 . TRBV7-6 TRBD2 TGTGCCAGCAGCATTAGCGGGAGGACCAGCTCCTACAATGAGCAGTTCTTC CASSISGRTSSYNEQFF
14 TRBJ2-5 . TRBV9 . TGTGCCAGCGGGGCGGGGGCCTTGGAGCAGACCCAGTACTTC CASGAGALEQTQYF
13 TRBJ2-3 . TRBV6-1 . TGTGCCAGCAGTGAAGAGAGAAGGGGCACGCAGTATTTT CASSEERRGTQYF
18 TRBJ2-3 many TRBV4-1 TRBD2 TGCGCCAGCAGCCAGAGGGGGGGAGCGGGGGGTCCCACAGATACGCAGTATTTT CASSQRGGAGGPTDTQYF
14 TRBJ2-1 many TRBV15 . TGTGCCACCAGCAGAGATCCGTCTATCGATGAGCAGTTCTTC CATSRDPSIDEQFF
15 TRBJ2-7 few TRBV7-3 TRBD2 TGTGCCAGCAGCCCCCAGGGAGGGAGCTACTACGAGCAGTACTTC CASSPQGGSYYEQYF
13 TRBJ2-5 many TRBV29-1 TRBD2 TGCAGCGTTGCCTCGGCAGGCGGGGGGACCCAGTACTTC CSVASAGGGTQYF
15 TRBJ2-4 few TRBV13 TRBD1 TGTGCCAGCAGCTACAGACAGGGAGCCAAAAACATTCAGTACTTC CASSYRQGAKNIQYF
16 TRBJ1-6 few TRBV4-1 . TGCGCCAGCAGCCAAGCCTCAGACCGGGATAATTCACCCCTCCACTTT CASSQASDRDNSPLHF
15 TRBJ2-1 many TRBV28 . TGTGCCAGCAGCAGAGTGGGGACGGCCTACAATGAGCAGTTCTTC CASSRVGTAYNEQFF
17 TRBJ2-1 . TRBV6-2/TRBV6-3 TRBD2 TGTGCCAGCAGCGGACTAGCGGGAGGGTGGGCCTACAATGAGCAGTTCTTC CASSGLAGGWAYNEQFF
15 TRBJ2-3 . TRBV11-3 . TGTGCCAGCAGCTTGCGATTCAGGGTAACAGATACGCAGTATTTT CASSLRFRVTDTQYF
14 TRBJ1-1 many TRBV25-1 . TGTGCCAGCAGCGAATTAGAAATTAACACTGAAGCTTTCTTT CASSELEINTEAFF
12 TRBJ2-2 few TRBV5-8 . TGTGCCAGCAGCGGCGGACAGGGGGAGCTGTTTTTT CASSGGQGELFF
13 TRBJ1-2 many TRBV20-1 . TGCAGTGCTAGAGATGGAGAGAACTATGGCTACACCTTC CSARDGENYGYTF
19 TRBJ1-4 few TRBV20-1 . . CSARGLRLLGKGDEKLFFF
15 TRBJ2-1 many TRBV6-5 TRBD1 TGTGCCAGCAGTTACTCGGGACAGGGCAACAATGAGCAGTTCTTC CASSYSGQGNNEQFF
10 TRBJ1-4 many TRBV20-1 . TGCAGTGCCTCACAGGAGGAACTGTTTTTT CSASQEELFF
12 TRBJ2-7 many TRBV25-1 . TGTGCCAGCAGTGGGTGGGAGTTGGAGCAGTACTTC CASSGWELEQYF
14 TRBJ2-1 . TRBV19 . TGTGCCAGTAGTATTTCTGGCGAGTACAATGAGCAGTTCTTC CASSISGEYNEQFF
16 TRBJ2-3 . TRBV7-8 TRBD2 TGTGCCAGCAGCAGCGCTAGCGGGGGGTCCACAGATACGCAGTATTTT CASSSASGGSTDTQYF
14 TRBJ2-1 few TRBV28 TRBD2 TGTGCCAGCAGTCAAACTAGCGGGGACGATGAGCAGTTCTTC CASSQTSGDDEQFF
15 TRBJ2-2 . TRBV20-1 TRBD1 TGCAGTGCTAGAGACGGGACAGGGGACACCGGGGAGCTGTTTTTT CSARDGTGDTGELFF
13 TRBJ1-1 few TRBV2 . TGTGCCAGCACTCCTGACGGGAACACTGAAGCTTTCTTT CASTPDGNTEAFF